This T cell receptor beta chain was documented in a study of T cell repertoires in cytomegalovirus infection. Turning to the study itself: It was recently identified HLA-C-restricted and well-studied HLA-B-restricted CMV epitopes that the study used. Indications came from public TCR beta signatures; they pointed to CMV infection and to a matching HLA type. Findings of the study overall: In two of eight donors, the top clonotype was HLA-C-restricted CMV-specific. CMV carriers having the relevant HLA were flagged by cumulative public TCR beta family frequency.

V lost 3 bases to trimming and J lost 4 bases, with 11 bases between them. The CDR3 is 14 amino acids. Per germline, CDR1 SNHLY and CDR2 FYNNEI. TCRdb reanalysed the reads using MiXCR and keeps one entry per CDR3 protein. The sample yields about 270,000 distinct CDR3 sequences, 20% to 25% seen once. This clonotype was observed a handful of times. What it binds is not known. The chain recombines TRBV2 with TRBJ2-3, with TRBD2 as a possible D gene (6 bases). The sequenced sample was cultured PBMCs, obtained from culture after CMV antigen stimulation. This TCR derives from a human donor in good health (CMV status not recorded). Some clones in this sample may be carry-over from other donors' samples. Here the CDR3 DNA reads TGTGCCAGCAGTGAGCGGGAAACTTCAGATACGCAGTATTTT. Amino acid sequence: CASSERETSDTQYF.